This T cell receptor beta chain was found in a study of blood T cell repertoires in COVID-19. The CDR3 is 12 amino acids. V shed 11 bases and J 6 bases; nucleotides not matched to a gene: 10. CDR1 and CDR2 (germline): MNHEY, SVGAGI. This clone came up a few times. TCRdb's copy holds only in-frame clones and misses some; the assay was immunoSEQ multiplex PCR. This table has approximately 85,000 clones, 86% appearing once. This receptor was taken from a man aged 50 to 60 with active or convalescent COVID-19. The chain has TRBV6-5 and TRBJ2-7; 7 nucleotides line up with TRBD2. Sample: peripheral blood. Here the CDR3 DNA reads TGTGCCGGGAGGGATGGGGCTGGCGAGCAGTACTTC. This gives the protein CAGRDGAGEQYF.